The 2 T cell receptor beta chains given below trace back to one sample, sequenced in a study of Ad26.COV2.S vaccination and SARS-CoV-2 variants. TCRdb keeps only in-frame clones here, not all; method: immunoSEQ multiplex PCR. The data show around 500,000 clones, approximately 90% seen once. The treatment denotes: around 19 received Ad26.COV2.S at low or high dose, single or two shots; 5 received placebo; per-sample allocation not given. On day 63 after the first injection, vaccine and placebo recipients gave samples. Sequencing used peripheral blood, obtained in a trial of Ad26.COV2.S vaccine versus placebo. These receptors came from a person between 18 and 65 years old who received the Ad26.COV2.S COVID-19 vaccine or a placebo.

This clone appeared a few times. J is TRBJ1-5 and V is TRBV10-3, with 7 nucleotides matching TRBD1. CDR3 length equals 14 residues. V trimming: 11 bases; J trimming: 7 bases; junction bases outside the gene matches: 14. Germline values: CDR1 ENHRY, CDR2 SYGVKD. CDR3 nucleotide sequence: TGTGCCTCGGGGACCGGGACAGACAGACAGCCCCAGCATTTT. Encoded protein: CASGTGTDRQPQHF.

This clone came up once. The rearrangement joins TRBV5-1 to TRBJ2-1; 11 bases agree with TRBD2. In germline, CDR1 is SGHRS, CDR2 YFSETQ. With 4 bases clipped from V and 7 bases from J, the junction kept 13 bases outside the gene matches. This CDR3 has 17 amino acids. The CDR3 region has the DNA TGCGCCAGCAGCCCTCGAGGGTATAGCGGGAGGGGGAATGAGCAGTTCTTC. Amino acid sequence: CASSPRGYSGRGNEQFF.